This is a list of T cell receptor beta chains from one sample in a study of blood T cell repertoires in COVID-19. Clones were read by immunoSEQ multiplex PCR, and TCRdb kept only the in-frame ones, dropping some. The sample holds hundreds of thousands of clones, roughly 80% seen once. Sequencing input: PBMCs or T cells enriched from blood (not recorded which). The receptors derive from a man aged 35 to 55 who had been exposed to COVID-19. Both conserved end residues are part of each CDR3. D genes are given only for firm matches. A clone size is listed for some rows: how often the clone was seen (once, few, many), or a class if it is expanded.

clone_size	j_call	v_call	d_call	cdr3_nt	cdr3_aa
NA	TRBJ1-6	TRBV6-1	TRBD1	TGTGCCAGCAGTGACCTTGGGACAGGAGATAATTCACCCCTCCACTTT	CASSDLGTGDNSPLHF
NA	TRBJ2-1	TRBV10-1	NA	TGCGCCAGTAGTCGGGATACCTACAATGAGCAGTTCTTC	CASSRDTYNEQFF
NA	TRBJ2-7	TRBV6-5	NA	TGTGCCAGCATAGGGGGAGGGGAGCAGTACTTC	CASIGGGEQYF
NA	TRBJ2-3	TRBV11-2	NA	TGTGCCAGCAGCTTAGATCGGGGCACAGATACGCAGTATTTT	CASSLDRGTDTQYF
NA	TRBJ2-7	TRBV5-6	NA	TGTGCCAGCAGCCAGTCGTCAGAGCAGTACTTC	CASSQSSEQYF
NA	TRBJ1-1	TRBV11-2	NA	TGTGCCAGCAGCTTAGATCAGGGGTTGAACACTGAAGCTTTCTTT	CASSLDQGLNTEAFF
NA	TRBJ1-5	TRBV2	NA	TGTGCCAGCAGTCTAACCGACAGGCCCCATCAGCCCCAGCATTTT	CASSLTDRPHQPQHF
once	TRBJ2-3	TRBV5-1	TRBD1	TGCGCCAGCAGCTTGGGGGGGACAGGGAGCACAGATACGCAGTATTTT	CASSLGGTGSTDTQYF
NA	TRBJ2-1	TRBV7-3	NA	TGTGCCAGCAGGGCTACAGAGGGCAATGAGCAGTTCTTC	CASRATEGNEQFF
NA	TRBJ1-1	TRBV7-9	TRBD1	TGTGCCAGCAGCTTAGCCAGGGACAGTGAAGCTTTCTTT	CASSLARDSEAFF
few	TRBJ1-5	TRBV3-1/TRBV3-2	NA	TGTGCCAGCAGCCCTATGCCTGGTCAGCCCCAGCATTTT	CASSPMPGQPQHF
NA	TRBJ2-3	TRBV10-3	NA	TGTGCCACAGGCTCGGGGACAGATACGCAGTATTTT	CATGSGTDTQYF
NA	TRBJ2-4	TRBV29-1	TRBD2	TGCAGCGTGAGGCGGGAGGGATTAAAAAACATTCAGTACTTC	CSVRREGLKNIQYF
NA	TRBJ2-1	TRBV11-3	TRBD1	TGTGCCAGCGCCACACAGGGGTTTCATGTAGGTGAGCAGTTCTTC	CASATQGFHVGEQFF
NA	TRBJ2-7	TRBV7-8	NA	TGTGCCAGCAGCTTAGACAGGTTGTACTCCTACGAGCAGTACTTC	CASSLDRLYSYEQYF
NA	TRBJ2-1	TRBV7-2	TRBD1	TGTGCCAGCAGCTTCGCAGACAGGGTAAGCAATGAGCAGTTCTTC	CASSFADRVSNEQFF
NA	TRBJ2-1	TRBV3-1/TRBV3-2	TRBD2	TGTGCCAGCAGCCAAGATCGAACGGGGGGGCAGTTCTTC	CASSQDRTGGQFF
NA	TRBJ2-7	TRBV11-3	NA	TGTGCCAGCAGCTTAGATTTGCGTTCCGAGCAGTACTTC	CASSLDLRSEQYF
NA	TRBJ2-1	TRBV5-6	NA	TGTGCCAGCAGCTTGGCCGATGAGCAGTTCTTC	CASSLADEQFF
NA	TRBJ2-1	TRBV24-1	NA	TGTGCCACCCGACGGGGTGGGATGGATGAGCAGTTCTTC	CATRRGGMDEQFF
NA	TRBJ2-3	TRBV5-1	TRBD2	TGCGCCAGCAGCTCTGGACTAGCGGGAGGTGGGGGATTCACAGATACGCAGTATTTT	CASSSGLAGGGGFTDTQYF
NA	TRBJ2-7	TRBV11-2	NA	TGTGCCAGCAGCAAAGGGGACACACAATACCCCTACGAGCAGTACTTC	CASSKGDTQYPYEQYF
NA	TRBJ2-2	TRBV2	NA	TGTGCCAGCAGTGGAGGGTCCGGGGGATACGGGGAGCTGTTTTTT	CASSGGSGGYGELFF
NA	TRBJ2-7	TRBV13	TRBD1	TGTGCCAGCTCTGAAACCGGGACAGGCCAAATAGACGAGCAGTACTTC	CASSETGTGQIDEQYF
NA	TRBJ2-5	TRBV5-1	TRBD2	TGCGCCAGCAGCTCCGGACTAGCGGGGACCCAAGAGACCCAGTACTTC	CASSSGLAGTQETQYF
NA	TRBJ1-2	TRBV15	NA	TGTGCCACCAGCAGTTTCAGGCGATCAGATGGCTACACCTTC	CATSSFRRSDGYTF
NA	TRBJ2-3	TRBV5-1	NA	TGCGCCAGCAGCTTGGTTGGAGCGATCTACACAGATACGCAGTATTTT	CASSLVGAIYTDTQYF
NA	TRBJ2-7	TRBV6-5	NA	TGTGCCAGCAGGTACTTTGAGGAGCAGTACTTC	CASRYFEEQYF
NA	TRBJ1-1	TRBV15	NA	TGTGCCACCAGTATGGATAGGAGATTCAACACTGAAGCTTTCTTT	CATSMDRRFNTEAFF
NA	TRBJ1-2	TRBV3-1/TRBV3-2	NA	TGTGCCAGCAGCCAAGTGGAGATGTTTTTCTTC	CASSQVEMFFF
NA	TRBJ2-1	TRBV7-6	TRBD2	TGTGCCAGCAGCTTACCGACTAGCGTCCGGGGGTATGAGCAGTTCTTC	CASSLPTSVRGYEQFF
NA	TRBJ1-1	TRBV21-1	NA	TGTGCCAGCAGCAAGAGGGATCCCCCTGAAGCTTTCTTT	CASSKRDPPEAFF
NA	TRBJ2-5	TRBV15	TRBD1	TGTGCCACCAGCAAATACCGGGACAGGGGCAAAGAGACCCAGTACTTC	CATSKYRDRGKETQYF
few	TRBJ1-2	TRBV28	TRBD1	TGTGCCAGCCTACGAGGGGGCGCCCACTATGGCTACACCTTC	CASLRGGAHYGYTF
NA	TRBJ1-1	TRBV9	TRBD1	TGTGCCAGCAGCGCCGATACAGGGGTAGCTTTCTTT	CASSADTGVAFF
NA	TRBJ2-7	TRBV27	NA	TGTGCCAGCAGTTTAGGAGGGATACACGAGCAGTACTTC	CASSLGGIHEQYF
NA	TRBJ1-2	TRBV5-1	TRBD1	TGCGCCAGCAGCCGGGACAGCAATGGCTACACCTTC	CASSRDSNGYTF
NA	TRBJ1-3	TRBV7-2	TRBD1	TGTGCCAGCAGCTTGGGGACAGGGGGTGGAAACACCATATATTTT	CASSLGTGGGNTIYF
NA	TRBJ2-7	TRBV28	NA	TGTGCCAGCATCCCCGCGGGACAGATCTACGAGCAGTACTTC	CASIPAGQIYEQYF
NA	TRBJ1-1	TRBV5-1	NA	TGCGCCAGCAGCCCCCTGGCCGGGAGGAGCACTGAAGCTTTCTTT	CASSPLAGRSTEAFF
NA	TRBJ2-7	TRBV28	TRBD2	TGTGCCAGCAGTTTACCGGGGGGTGACTCCTACGAGCAGTACTTC	CASSLPGGDSYEQYF
NA	TRBJ2-7	TRBV19	NA	TGTGCCAGTAGTATCCTCAGGGGCGAGCAGTACTTC	CASSILRGEQYF
NA	TRBJ1-1	TRBV12-5	TRBD1	TGTGCTAGTGGACCCCGACAGGGACTGAACACTGAAGCTTTCTTT	CASGPRQGLNTEAFF
NA	TRBJ2-7	TRBV14	NA	TGTGCCAGCAGCCACCGCTTGCAGGGTGCCCACGAGCAGTACTTC	CASSHRLQGAHEQYF
NA	TRBJ1-1	TRBV18	NA	TGTGCCAGCTCACCAATCCGGTTTGAAGCTTTCTTT	CASSPIRFEAFF
once	TRBJ1-6	TRBV7-8	NA	TGTGCCAGCAGCTTAACGGAGAATTCACCCCTCCACTTT	CASSLTENSPLHF
NA	TRBJ2-1	TRBV29-1	TRBD2	TGCAGCGTTGGGACTAGCGGCCAAAATGAGCAGTTCTTC	CSVGTSGQNEQFF
NA	TRBJ2-5	TRBV5-4	NA	TGTGCCAGCAGCTTGAACAGCCAAGAGACCCAGTACTTC	CASSLNSQETQYF
once	TRBJ1-4	TRBV7-8	NA	TGTGCCAGCAGCGGAGGTGAAAAACTGTTTTTT	CASSGGEKLFF
once	TRBJ1-2	TRBV7-9	TRBD1	TGTGCCAGCAGCTATGACAGGGTCTATGGCTACACCTTC	CASSYDRVYGYTF
NA	TRBJ1-5	TRBV27	NA	TGTGCCAGCAGACTCAGGGTTGGCAATCAGCCCCAGCATTTT	CASRLRVGNQPQHF
NA	TRBJ1-2	TRBV14	NA	TGTGCCAGCAGCCGCACGGCAGGGGAGTATGGCTACACCTTC	CASSRTAGEYGYTF
NA	TRBJ2-3	TRBV7-9	NA	TGTGCCAGCAGCCCTACTAGCCGCACAGATACGCAGTATTTT	CASSPTSRTDTQYF
NA	TRBJ1-1	TRBV7-3	NA	TGTGCCAGCAGGGGCCCGAACACTGAAGCTTTCTTT	CASRGPNTEAFF
NA	TRBJ1-5	TRBV9	TRBD1	TGTGCCAGCAGCGCCGGACAGGGAGGCAATCAGCCCCAGCATTTT	CASSAGQGGNQPQHF
NA	TRBJ1-6	TRBV5-1	NA	TGCGCCAGCAGCTTGGGCAGGGGAGATTCACCCCTCCACTTT	CASSLGRGDSPLHF
few	TRBJ1-5	TRBV5-8	TRBD1	TGTGCCGGGCAGGGGGAAAATCAGCCCCAGCATTTT	CAGQGENQPQHF
NA	TRBJ2-1	TRBV11-2	TRBD2	TGTGCCAGCAGCTTAGGTCCGAATAGCGGGCTCGATGAGCAGTTCTTC	CASSLGPNSGLDEQFF
NA	TRBJ2-4	TRBV1	NA	TGCACCAGCAGAGTTAGCGGAACCCTCCGGGAAAACATTCAGTACTTC	CTSRVSGTLRENIQYF
NA	TRBJ1-1	TRBV28	NA	TGTGCCAGCAGTTACACTGCAGGGTGGGCTTTCTTT	CASSYTAGWAFF